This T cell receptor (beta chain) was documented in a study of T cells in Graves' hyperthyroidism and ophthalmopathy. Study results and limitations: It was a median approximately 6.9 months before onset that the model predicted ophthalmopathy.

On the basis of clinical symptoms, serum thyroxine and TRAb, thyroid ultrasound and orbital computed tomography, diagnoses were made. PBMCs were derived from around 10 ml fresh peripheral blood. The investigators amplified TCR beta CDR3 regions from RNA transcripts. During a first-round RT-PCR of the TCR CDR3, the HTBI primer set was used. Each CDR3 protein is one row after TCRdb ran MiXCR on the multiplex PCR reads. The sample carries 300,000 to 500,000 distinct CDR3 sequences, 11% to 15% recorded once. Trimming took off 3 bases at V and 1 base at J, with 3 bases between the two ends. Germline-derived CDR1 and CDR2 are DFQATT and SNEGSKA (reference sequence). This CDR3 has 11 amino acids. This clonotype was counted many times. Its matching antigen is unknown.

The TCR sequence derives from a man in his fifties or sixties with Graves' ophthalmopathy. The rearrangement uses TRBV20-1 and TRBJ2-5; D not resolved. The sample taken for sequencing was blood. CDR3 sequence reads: CSASPQETQYF. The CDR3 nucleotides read TGCAGTGCTAGTCCCCAAGAGACCCAGTACTTC.